One and the same sample provided the 20 T cell receptor beta chains below, sequenced in a study of cytomegalovirus exposure and HLA in healthy donors. PCR employed 60 Vbeta and 13 Jbeta primers. TCRdb's table, derived via immunoSEQ multiplex PCR, lists solely in-frame clones and lacks some. In all, the sample yields 100,000 to 150,000 clones. The specimen was PBMCs. The receptors shown here come from a man aged 18-30 years in good health and CMV-seronegative.

The chain is built from TRBV7-2 and TRBJ2-7; 13 bases map to TRBD2. V gave up 5 bases and J gave up 3 bases; unmatched junction bases: 4. CDR3 length: 15 residues. Looked up from germline, CDR1 is SGHTA and CDR2 is FQGNSA. The CDR3 bases are TGTGCCAGCAGCCTAGGACTAGCGGGAGACTACGAGCAGTACTTC. It is translated as CASSLGLAGDYEQYF.

This chain links TRBV19 with TRBJ2-7, with 8 bases lining up with TRBD1. The CDR3 is 15 residues long. Germline V gene sequence: CDR1 LNHDA, CDR2 SQIVND (reference sequence). V lost 7 bases, J lost 3 bases, and 11 bases stayed unmatched. The CDR3 DNA reads as TGTGCCAGTACACACGATGGAGGACAGGGCTACGAGCAGTACTTC. Translated: CASTHDGGQGYEQYF.

The V and J genes are TRBV7-2 and TRBJ2-3, with unresolved D. This CDR3 contains 12 residues. V was pared by 4 bases and J by 4 bases, with 6 bases between. Germline V gene data show CDR1 as SGHTA and CDR2 as FQGNSA. The CDR3 protein is CASSSYSDTQYF. CDR3 nucleotide sequence: TGTGCCAGCAGCTCCTACTCAGATACGCAGTATTTT. Supplemented by reference TRBV7-2 and TRBJ2-3, the full variable domain reads GAGVSQSPSNKVTEKGKDVELRCDPISGHTALYWYRQSLGQGLEFLIYFQGNSAPDKSGLPSDRFSAERTGGSVSTLTIQRTQQEDSAVYLCASSSYSDTQYFGPGTRLTVL.

For the CDR3, the DNA is TGTGCCAGCAGCCCAGGGAAACGGGTGAGGACCGGGGAGCTGTTTTTT. Protein sequence: CASSPGKRVRTGELFF. V gene TRBV11-3 combines with J gene TRBJ2-2; possibly TRBD1 for D (5 bases). Germline V gene sequence: CDR1 SGHNT, CDR2 YENEEA. This CDR3 spans 16 amino acids. V was pared by 5 bases and J by 5 bases, with 18 bases between.

The chain couples TRBV7-9 to TRBJ2-3; D possibly corresponds to TRBD2 (6 bases). The germline gives CDR1 SEHNR, CDR2 FQNEAQ (reference sequence). The V and J ends lost 1 base and 0 bases respectively, with 8 bases between them. The CDR3 runs 15 residues. For the CDR3, the DNA is TGTGCCAGCAGCTTAGTAGGGACTAGCACAGATACGCAGTATTTT. It yields the protein CASSLVGTSTDTQYF. The variable domain in full, completed from reference TRBV7-9 and TRBJ2-3, reads DTGVSQNPRHKITKRGQNVTFRCDPISEHNRLYWYRQTLGQGPEFLTYFQNEAQLEKSRLLSDRFSAERPKGSFSTLEIQRTEQGDSAMYLCASSLVGTSTDTQYFGPGTRLTVL.

DNA of the CDR3: TGCGCCAGCAGCTTTATTCCGGGACTAGCGGGAGTCGAGACCCAGTACTTC. Translating it yields CASSFIPGLAGVETQYF. The chain uses TRBV5-1 and TRBJ2-5, with 14 bases matching TRBD2. Losses at the gene ends were 2 bases for V and 5 bases for J; bases not matched to a gene: 8. The germline V gene has CDR1 SGHRS and CDR2 YFSETQ. The length of the CDR3 is 17 residues.

The chain uses TRBV2 and TRBJ1-5; 8 nucleotides match TRBD1. V lost 4 bases, J lost 0 bases, and 5 bases stayed unmatched. The length of the CDR3 is 16 residues. CDR1 SNHLY and CDR2 FYNNEI come from the germline V gene. CDR3 DNA: TGTGCCAGCAGTGGGACAGGGTCTTATAGCAATCAGCCCCAGCATTTT. This translates into CASSGTGSYSNQPQHF.

The chain combines TRBV5-5 with TRBJ1-4; no clear D gene. With 4 bases removed from V and 7 bases from J, the gap between germline ends came to 11 bases. Looked up from germline, CDR1 is SGHKS and CDR2 is YYEKEE (reference sequence). The CDR3 has 13 residues. The CDR3: CASSEVNGEKLFF. In nucleotides, the CDR3 is TGTGCCAGCAGCGAAGTAAACGGTGAAAAACTGTTTTTT.

This sequence joins TRBV28 and TRBJ1-1; weak D call: TRBD1 (6 bases). V was trimmed by 6 bases and J by 6 bases, leaving 20 bases between them. The germline gives CDR1 MDHEN, CDR2 SYDVKM. The CDR3 totals 15 residues. CDR3 nucleotides: TGTGCCAGCAGGCTCTCGAGTTGGGGGCGGTCTGAAGCTTTCTTT. Its translation: CASRLSSWGRSEAFF. The whole variable domain, remainder taken from reference TRBV28 and TRBJ1-1, is DVKVTQSSRYLVKRTGEKVFLECVQDMDHENMFWYRQDPGLGLRLIYFSYDVKMKEKGDIPEGYSVSREKKERFSLILESASTNQTSMYLCASRLSSWGRSEAFFGQGTRLTVV.

The chain employs TRBV6-5 and TRBJ2-1, with D tentatively TRBD1 (7 bases). Trimming cost V 0 bases and J 8 bases, with 17 bases left between them. Per germline, CDR1 MNHEY and CDR2 SVGAGI. The length of the CDR3 is 16 residues. CDR3 amino acids: CASSYSRGVSAYEQFF. The CDR3 nucleotides read TGTGCCAGCAGTTACTCCAGGGGGGTCTCGGCATATGAGCAGTTCTTC.

V and J are TRBV11-2 and TRBJ2-7, with D unresolved. This CDR3 has 14 amino acids. CDR1 is SGHAT, CDR2 FQNNGV, per germline. V lost 5 bases to trimming and J lost 3 bases, with 14 bases between them. CDR3 residues: CASSPSSYNYEQYF. In nucleotides, the CDR3 is TGTGCCAGCAGCCCCTCCTCGTATAACTACGAGCAGTACTTC.

This chain uses TRBV7-2 with TRBJ1-1, with TRBD1 matching over 7 bases. Germline CDR1 is SGHTA and CDR2 is FQGNSA. The ends lost 5 bases at V and 1 base at J; junction bases unmatched: 4. This CDR3 is 14 amino acids long. The CDR3 nucleotides read TGTGCCAGCAGCCCCCGACAGGGGAACACTGAAGCTTTCTTT. This translates into CASSPRQGNTEAFF.

The V call is TRBV7-2, the J call TRBJ2-3; TRBD2 matches 10 bases. Germline V gene data show CDR1 as SGHTA and CDR2 as FQGNSA. CDR3 length equals 16 residues. J lost 2 bases, V lost 6 bases, and 8 bases had no gene match. In DNA form, the CDR3 reads TGTGCCAGCAGACCGAAGCGGGGGGGCAACACAGATACGCAGTATTTT. As protein: CASRPKRGGNTDTQYF.

The J gene is TRBJ2-7, the V gene TRBV7-9; TRBD1 matches at 7 bases. Trimming cost V 6 bases and J 6 bases; bases outside gene matches: 14. The V gene's germline CDR1 is SEHNR and CDR2 FQNEAQ (reference sequence). The CDR3 sequence is 15 residues long. Here the CDR3 DNA reads TGTGCCAGCAGGCCTAGGGACAGCCGGACGGGCGAGCAGTACTTC. Protein sequence: CASRPRDSRTGEQYF.

The chain is built from TRBV15 and TRBJ2-5; 9 bases fit TRBD2. V was pared by 5 bases and J by 5 bases, with 6 bases of the junction left unmatched. The V gene's germline CDR1 is LNHNV and CDR2 YYDKDF (reference sequence). This CDR3 spans 14 amino acids. The CDR3 sequence: CATSRGGAWETQYF. In DNA form, the CDR3 reads TGTGCCACCAGCCGCGGGGGGGCGTGGGAGACCCAGTACTTC.

The gene calls are TRBV6-1 and TRBJ1-2; no clear D. With 1 base removed from V and 4 bases from J, the gap between germline ends came to 7 bases. The germline CDR1 and CDR2 sequences are MNHNS and SASEGT. The CDR3 covers 13 residues. CDR3 sequence: CASSEERTYGYTF. The DNA of the CDR3 is TGTGCCAGCAGTGAAGAGAGAACCTATGGCTACACCTTC.

The J gene is TRBJ2-7, the V gene TRBV7-2, with 9 bases matching TRBD1. The J segment lost 6 bases and the V segment lost 5 bases, leaving 5 bases of the junction unmatched. The CDR3 loop spans 13 amino acids. Germline values: CDR1 SGHTA, CDR2 FQGNSA. CDR3 region: CASSAGQGSEQYF. The CDR3 nucleotides are TGTGCCAGCAGCGCGGGACAGGGAAGCGAGCAGTACTTC. Combining the CDR3 with reference TRBV7-2 and TRBJ2-7 gives the whole variable domain GAGVSQSPSNKVTEKGKDVELRCDPISGHTALYWYRQSLGQGLEFLIYFQGNSAPDKSGLPSDRFSAERTGGSVSTLTIQRTQQEDSAVYLCASSAGQGSEQYFGPGTRLTVT.

This sequence joins TRBV6-5 and TRBJ2-7; a weak D match, TRBD2 (6 bases). There are 15 residues in the CDR3. The V end was cut by 5 bases, the J end by 3 bases, with 17 bases between. CDR1 is MNHEY, CDR2 SVGAGI, per germline. The CDR3 nucleotides are TGTGCCAGCAGTGGGTCCCGGGACTTGAACTACGAGCAGTACTTC. Residues: CASSGSRDLNYEQYF.

The rearrangement links TRBV30 to TRBJ2-7, with TRBD2 identical over 13 bases. The CDR3 runs 16 residues. The germline gives CDR1 GTSNPN, CDR2 SVGIG (reference sequence). V lost 2 bases and J lost 3; bases outside the gene matches: 7. This CDR3 is CAWSSGLAGEVYEQYF. The CDR3 nucleotides read TGTGCCTGGAGTTCAGGACTAGCGGGAGAGGTCTACGAGCAGTACTTC.

CDR3 in amino acids: CASSSGTGSPPGNTIYF. The CDR3 bases are TGCGCCAGCAGCTCGGGGACAGGGAGCCCACCTGGAAACACCATATATTTT. This rearrangement joins TRBV5-1 to TRBJ1-3, with 9 bases aligning to TRBD1. V dropped 3 bases and J dropped 2; count of bases not matched to a gene: 9. This CDR3 has 17 amino acids. Germline loops: CDR1 SGHRS, CDR2 YFSETQ.